This T cell receptor (beta chain) was identified in a study of T cell repertoires in cytomegalovirus infection (dated by TCRdb to 2018 to 2020). The study in broad terms: Donor HLA type was relevant to the analysis, because carriage of CMV infection together with the matching HLA type was indicated by public TCR beta signatures.

The CDR3 measures 18 amino acids from cysteine to phenylalanine. The kept DNA is CDR3 alone, 54 bases in frame from the first base. Taken from the germline V gene, the CDR1 and CDR2 loops are SGHVS and FQNEAQ. Trimming takes 6 bases from V and 0 bases from J, and the germline ends sit 23 bases apart. TCRdb lists the instrument as Illumina HiSeq 1500. The public reads were quality trimmed at Q25 with fastp and then assembled into clones with MiXCR by TCRdb, keeping productive beta chains. Rows are unified per CDR3 protein, each entry keeping the most common DNA and genes. This sample is represented by 350,000 to 550,000 distinct CDR3 sequences; about 33% of them were singletons. The ten largest account for around 15% of the sample. This clonotype appeared many times. Its antigen remains undetermined. The record has no base qualities; no much larger clone is one base away. Results and caveats for the whole study, not just this receptor: The ex vivo response was dominated by HLA-C-restricted CMV-specific TCR beta clonotypes, and the single most frequent clonotype in two of eight donors was supplied by these HLA-C-restricted clonotypes. In both this cohort and an independent approximately 400-donor cohort, the cumulative frequency of public TCR beta family members distinguished carriers of CMV infection plus the relevant HLA type.

The TCR originated in a human donor in good health (CMV status not recorded). Some clones in this sample may be carry-over from other donors' samples. Material: PBMCs. The chain is encoded by TRBV7-8 joined to TRBJ1-1; there is no confident call for the D gene. The CDR3 has the sequence CASRKTGKGEAMNTEAFF. DNA sequence: TGTGCCAGCAGGAAAACGGGGAAGGGAGAGGCCATGAACACTGAAGCTTTCTTT.